This entry is about one TCR beta chain. What it binds is not known. Generated by immunoSEQ multiplex PCR, the TCRdb table keeps only in-frame clones and is missing some. Of 12,000 or so clones listed, about 70% are singletons. Sorted T cells were CFSE-labeled and cultured roughly five days with allogeneic regulatory or mature dendritic cells at 1:10. Naive CD45RA+ and memory CD45RO+ CD4+ or CD8+ T cells were FACS-sorted. This entry belongs to a study of regulatory dendritic cells for organ transplantation. Study-level background: Regulatory dendritic cells were monocyte-derived, receiving vitamin D3 on days 0 and 4 and IL-10 on day 4.

Germline V lookup: CDR1 SGHRS, CDR2 YFSETQ. The CDR3 sequence is 13 residues long. Trimming cost V 3 bases and J 2 bases; bases outside gene matches: 1. Sequencing input: naive CD4+ T cells from blood cultured with regulatory dendritic cells. Subset defined: CD45RA+ naive T cells. This clonotype originated in a human donor in good health. The rearrangement joins TRBV5-1 to TRBJ2-5; 7 positions match TRBD1. CDR3 DNA: TGCGCCAGCAGCTGGGACAGACAAGAGACCCAGTACTTC. It is translated as CASSWDRQETQYF.